Reported below is one T cell receptor (beta chain). Its cognate antigen is unknown. A single base separates this from a much larger clone, so it may be a read error. This sample stems from a study of tumor-infiltrating lymphocytes in primary liver carcinoma. Germline CDR1 and CDR2: SGHRS and YFSETQ. This CDR3 has 15 amino acids. Trimming shortened V by 4 bases and J by 4 bases, and 17 bases separated the two germline ends. A primer matching the constant region was used to make TCR beta cDNA from 500 to 650 ng of total RNA. What produced the TCR beta libraries was three nested multiplex PCR rounds using slightly modified ARM-PCR. A C-beta reverse primer and TRBV1-TRBV30 forward primers served in each of the first two PCR rounds, at about 9 cycles apiece. MiXCR, run by TCRdb on the multiplex PCR reads, gives a single entry per CDR3 protein. The table has 75,000 or so distinct CDR3 sequences, almost 70% seen once.

Study conclusions and caveats: Paired tumor-adjacent and tumor-blood samples overlapped less than tumor region pairs did.

The roughly 20-31 mg bulk tissue piece was not sorted before simultaneous RNA and DNA extraction. This TCR was sampled from a man aged 40-50 years with primary liver carcinoma and hepatitis B virus infection. The rearrangement joins TRBV5-1 to TRBJ2-5, with a tentative D call TRBD2 (5 bases). The sequenced material came from liver tumor tissue from sampling region 4. The sample's subset: tumor region T4, right-lateral pole. In DNA, the CDR3 is TGCGCCAGCAGCCCGTCACCCCTAGGAGGAGAGACCCAGTACTTC. Translating it yields CASSPSPLGGETQYF.